The rows below give T cell receptor beta chains drawn from one sample of a study of PD-1 blockade in classical Hodgkin lymphoma. Measured with immunoSEQ multiplex PCR; TCRdb has only the in-frame clones, and not every one. The table lists about 27,000 clones, 80% to 90% of them singletons. Material: CD8+ T cells from blood, obtained at baseline. The receptors shown here come from a human donor with classical Hodgkin lymphoma. The CDR3 runs from the conserved cysteine through the conserved F or W. D genes are given only for firm matches. Expanded clones get a size class; other rows say once, few or many, or leave the size out.

J: TRBJ2-7
D: TRBD2
V: TRBV15
size: once
CDR3: CATSRERLAGSYEQYF
DNA: TGTGCCACCAGCAGAGAAAGACTAGCGGGCTCCTACGAGCAGTACTTC

J: TRBJ2-7
D: NA
V: TRBV7-9
size: NA
CDR3: CASSPRQASYEQYF
DNA: TGTGCCAGCAGCCCCAGACAGGCGTCCTACGAGCAGTACTTC

J: TRBJ1-1
D: TRBD1
V: TRBV28
size: few
CDR3: CASSTGQGGGMNTEAFF
DNA: TGTGCCAGCAGCACTGGACAGGGAGGGGGCATGAACACTGAAGCTTTCTTT

J: TRBJ1-2
D: TRBD1
V: TRBV4-2
size: few
CDR3: CASSQGPVDRDYYGYTF
DNA: TGTGCCAGCAGCCAGGGCCCCGTCGACAGGGATTACTATGGCTACACCTTC

J: TRBJ2-2
D: NA
V: TRBV9
size: NA
CDR3: CASSSPMMDPGTGELFF
DNA: TGTGCCAGCAGCTCTCCTATGATGGACCCCGGCACCGGGGAGCTGTTTTTT

J: TRBJ1-2
D: NA
V: TRBV9
size: NA
CDR3: CASSVADTGSYGYTF
DNA: TGTGCCAGCAGCGTAGCGGACACCGGGTCCTATGGCTACACCTTC

J: TRBJ2-2
D: TRBD2
V: TRBV6-5
size: NA
CDR3: CASSYSAGYTGELFF
DNA: TGTGCCAGCAGTTACTCAGCGGGGTACACCGGGGAGCTGTTTTTT

J: TRBJ2-1
D: NA
V: TRBV5-8
size: NA
CDR3: CASSLGQGIGEQFF
DNA: TGTGCCAGCAGCTTGGGTCAGGGTATCGGTGAGCAGTTCTTC

J: TRBJ2-7
D: TRBD2
V: TRBV7-9
size: NA
CDR3: CASSLTGLTGSGIFYEQYF
DNA: TGTGCCAGCAGCTTAACGGGGCTAACTGGGAGCGGGATATTCTACGAGCAGTACTTC

J: TRBJ1-4
D: NA
V: TRBV19
size: once
CDR3: CASSIREGGDEKLFF
DNA: TGTGCCAGTAGTATCCGCGAGGGAGGAGATGAAAAACTGTTTTTT

J: TRBJ2-5
D: NA
V: TRBV7-9
size: NA
CDR3: CASSPRGTGDEETQYF
DNA: TGTGCCAGCAGCCCCCGCGGCACGGGAGACGAAGAGACCCAGTACTTC

J: TRBJ2-7
D: TRBD2
V: TRBV6-1
size: NA
CDR3: CASSEYPVGGAGEQYF
DNA: TGTGCCAGCAGTGAATACCCAGTGGGAGGGGCCGGAGAGCAGTACTTC

J: TRBJ2-7
D: NA
V: TRBV5-4
size: NA
CDR3: CASSSGLSYEQYF
DNA: TGTGCCAGCAGTTCCGGACTATCCTACGAGCAGTACTTC

J: TRBJ1-5
D: NA
V: TRBV7-9
size: NA
CDR3: CASSLTAQPQHF
DNA: TGTGCCAGCAGCTTAACTGCCCAGCCCCAGCATTTT

J: TRBJ2-7
D: NA
V: TRBV7-9
size: NA
CDR3: CASSLWLADYYEQYF
DNA: TGTGCCAGCAGCTTATGGCTAGCAGACTACTACGAGCAGTACTTC

J: TRBJ2-1
D: TRBD2
V: TRBV7-6
size: few
CDR3: CASSQTSGREQFF
DNA: TGTGCCAGCAGCCAAACTAGCGGGAGGGAGCAGTTCTTC

J: TRBJ2-7
D: TRBD1
V: TRBV4-1
size: NA
CDR3: CASSQRGQGSFEQYF
DNA: TGCGCCAGCAGCCAGAGGGGACAGGGGTCGTTCGAGCAGTACTTC

J: TRBJ2-1
D: TRBD2
V: TRBV5-4
size: NA
CDR3: CASPSGKYNEQFF
DNA: TGTGCCAGCCCTAGCGGAAAGTACAATGAGCAGTTCTTC

J: TRBJ1-3
D: NA
V: TRBV7-9
size: NA
CDR3: CASSLERLSAPGNTIYF
DNA: TGTGCCAGCAGCTTAGAAAGGTTAAGTGCTCCTGGAAACACCATATATTTT

J: TRBJ1-2
D: TRBD1
V: TRBV9
size: NA
CDR3: CASSGRRTGVYYGYTF
DNA: TGTGCCAGCAGCGGACGTCGGACAGGCGTTTACTATGGCTACACCTTC

J: TRBJ1-5
D: NA
V: TRBV28
size: NA
CDR3: CASVGGDQPQHF
DNA: TGTGCCAGCGTCGGGGGGGATCAGCCCCAGCATTTT

J: TRBJ2-7
D: TRBD2
V: TRBV19
size: NA
CDR3: CASSPSSGRGRMYEQYF
DNA: TGTGCCAGTAGCCCTTCTAGCGGGAGGGGAAGGATGTACGAGCAGTACTTC

J: TRBJ2-4
D: NA
V: TRBV27
size: NA
CDR3: CASSLGGDIQYF
DNA: TGTGCCAGCAGTTTAGGAGGGGACATTCAGTACTTC

J: TRBJ2-5
D: NA
V: TRBV11-2
size: NA
CDR3: CASSLSLGKETQYF
DNA: TGTGCCAGCAGCTTATCCCTAGGGAAAGAGACCCAGTACTTC

J: TRBJ2-7
D: TRBD1
V: TRBV15
size: NA
CDR3: CATRPDRGPYEQYF
DNA: TGTGCCACCAGGCCCGACAGGGGGCCGTACGAGCAGTACTTC

J: TRBJ2-1
D: NA
V: TRBV27
size: NA
CDR3: CASSPRAYNEQFF
DNA: TGTGCCAGCAGTCCTCGGGCATACAATGAGCAGTTCTTC

J: TRBJ2-1
D: NA
V: TRBV7-3
size: NA
CDR3: CASSLKMNEQFF
DNA: TGTGCCAGCAGCTTAAAAATGAATGAGCAGTTCTTC

J: TRBJ1-2
D: NA
V: TRBV27
size: NA
CDR3: CASSLAFGEDSMYGYTF
DNA: TGTGCCAGCAGTTTAGCCTTCGGTGAGGACAGCATGTATGGCTACACCTTC

J: TRBJ2-1
D: NA
V: TRBV9
size: NA
CDR3: CASSVATGPRPYNEQFF
DNA: TGTGCCAGCAGCGTAGCTACCGGACCGCGGCCCTACAATGAGCAGTTCTTC

J: TRBJ2-2
D: NA
V: TRBV5-6
size: NA
CDR3: CASSVDDNAGPRNTGELFF
DNA: TGTGCCAGCAGCGTCGACGACAACGCGGGACCGAGGAACACCGGGGAGCTGTTTTTT

J: TRBJ2-7
D: TRBD1
V: TRBV6-1
size: NA
CDR3: CASRDRGSTYEQYF
DNA: TGTGCCAGCAGGGACAGGGGGTCGACCTACGAGCAGTACTTC

J: TRBJ2-7
D: NA
V: TRBV7-9
size: NA
CDR3: CASSSETVHYEQYF
DNA: TGTGCCAGCAGCTCGGAGACAGTCCACTACGAGCAGTACTTC

J: TRBJ2-1
D: TRBD2
V: TRBV7-3
size: NA
CDR3: CASSSLTSGRDIDEQFF
DNA: TGTGCCAGCAGCTCCCTGACTAGCGGGAGAGATATTGATGAGCAGTTCTTC

J: TRBJ2-3
D: TRBD1
V: TRBV4-1
size: NA
CDR3: CASSQEGGYTDTQYF
DNA: TGCGCCAGCAGCCAAGAAGGGGGCTACACAGATACGCAGTATTTT

J: TRBJ2-7
D: NA
V: TRBV5-1
size: NA
CDR3: CASSLAYEQYF
DNA: TGCGCCAGCAGCTTGGCCTACGAGCAGTACTTC